The 21 T cell receptor beta chains in this list originate from one sample, sequenced in a study of memory CD4+ T cells and cytomegalovirus serostatus. Sequencing was performed with immunoSEQ multiplex PCR; in TCRdb, only in-frame clones are kept and a portion is missing. The sample shows about 64,000 clones, about 74% of them seen only once. Single viable CD3+CD4+CD8-CD45RO+ cells were sorted as the memory CD4+ T cells. The source material was memory CD4+ T cells from blood. The receptor source for this set is an adult in good health and CMV-seronegative.

CDR3 in DNA: TGTGCCATCAGTGATAACCTCGCTAGCTACGAGCAGTACTTC. It yields the protein CAISDNLASYEQYF. The chain recombines TRBV10-3 with TRBJ2-7; no definite D call. With 3 bases removed from V and 3 bases from J, the gap between germline ends came to 12 bases. The CDR3 is 14 residues long. CDR1 and CDR2 (germline): ENHRY, SYGVKD.

The chain employs TRBV29-1 and TRBJ2-1, with D unresolved. The ends were cut back, 1 base at V and 7 bases at J, with 8 bases in the middle. This CDR3 spans 12 amino acids. CDR1 is SQVTM and CDR2 is ANQGSEA in the germline V gene. This CDR3 reads CSVEGVTNEQFF. CDR3 coding DNA: TGCAGCGTTGAAGGAGTGACGAATGAGCAGTTCTTC.

The V gene is TRBV29-1, the J gene TRBJ1-2; unclear D gene. Germline V CDR1 and CDR2: SQVTM, ANQGSEA. V was shortened by 0 bases and J by 5 bases, with 7 bases between the two germline ends. The CDR3 consists of 12 residues. The CDR3 region is CSVEEGWYGYTF. Written as DNA, the CDR3 is TGCAGCGTTGAAGAAGGGTGGTATGGCTACACCTTC.

The chain recombines TRBV10-2 with TRBJ2-7, with D perhaps being TRBD1 or TRBD2 (5 bases each). Per the germline V gene, CDR1 is WSHSY and CDR2 is SAAADI. The CDR3 has 14 residues. Trimming removed 8 bases from V and 1 base from J, with 15 bases in between. The CDR3 loop reads CASGALGDSYEQYF. The CDR3 nucleotides read TGCGCCAGCGGGGCCTTGGGAGATTCCTACGAGCAGTACTTC.

The chain recombines TRBV10-3 with TRBJ1-1; no clear D gene. The CDR3 covers 13 residues. Between the trimmed V and J ends, which lost 7 bases and 4 bases, there was a span of 13 bases. The germline CDR1 and CDR2 sequences are ENHRY and SYGVKD. DNA of the CDR3: TGTGCCATCATCCCGACGGGGAGCACTGAAGCTTTCTTT. Translating gives CAIIPTGSTEAFF.

This rearrangement joins TRBV6-1 to TRBJ2-2; D possibly corresponds to TRBD1 (5 bases). V shed 6 bases and J shed 7 bases, with 15 bases lying between them. The CDR3 extends over 14 amino acids. Germline V gives CDR1 MNHNS, CDR2 SASEGT. Here the CDR3 reads CASREQDASGELFF. CDR3 coding DNA: TGTGCCAGCAGGGAACAGGACGCGAGCGGGGAGCTGTTTTTT.

The chain carries TRBV28 and TRBJ1-2; D perhaps matches TRBD1 (5 bases). The CDR3 has 13 residues. Trimming left V 4 bases short and J 6 bases short, with 12 bases between. The germline V gene has CDR1 MDHEN and CDR2 SYDVKM. The CDR3 bases are TGTGCCAGCAGTTCCGGGGGGAAACATGGCTACACCTTC. It specifies CASSSGGKHGYTF.

The gene calls are TRBV30 and TRBJ2-1; D not resolved. V was pared by 3 bases and J by 4 bases, with 7 bases between. Germline lookup yields CDR1 GTSNPN and CDR2 SVGIG (reference sequence). CDR3 size: 12 residues. The CDR3 protein is CAWSSSYNEQFF. The CDR3 DNA reads TGTGCCTGGAGCTCCTCATACAATGAGCAGTTCTTC.

This chain connects TRBV15 to TRBJ1-2; no firm D call. This CDR3 has 13 residues. The germline CDR1 and CDR2 sequences are LNHNV and YYDKDF (reference sequence). V lost 0 bases to trimming and J lost 6 bases, with 8 bases between them. CDR3 in amino acids: CATSRDRGNGYTF. The CDR3 coding sequence is TGTGCCACCAGCAGAGATCGTGGGAATGGCTACACCTTC. Full variable domain (rest looked up from reference TRBV15 and TRBJ1-2): DAMVIQNPRYQVTQFGKPVTLSCSQTLNHNVMYWYQQKSSQAPKLLFHYYDKDFNNEADTPDNFQSRRPNTSFCFLDIRSPGLGDTAMYLCATSRDRGNGYTFGSGTRLTVV.

This chain uses TRBV7-9 with TRBJ2-1, with TRBD1 as a possible D gene (6 bases). The CDR3 consists of 16 residues. Germline V gene lookup returns CDR1 SEHNR and CDR2 FQNEAQ (reference sequence). V dropped 2 bases and J dropped 5 bases, with 16 bases sitting between them. CDR3 residues: CASSLRVSGADNEQFF. The CDR3 coding sequence is TGTGCCAGCAGCTTAAGGGTCTCAGGGGCGGACAATGAGCAGTTCTTC.

This chain links TRBV23-1 with TRBJ1-2; TRBD1 agrees at 9 bases. TRBV23-1 is treated as an ORF (open reading frame) with a function not yet certain. V gave up 4 bases and J gave up 6 bases; unmatched junction bases: 9. The CDR3 sequence is 15 residues long. CDR3 nucleotides: TGCGCCAGCAGTCGCCCCGACAGGGGGGTTGATGGCTACACCTTC. Protein product: CASSRPDRGVDGYTF.

This chain connects TRBV5-1 to TRBJ2-3, with D possibly matching TRBD1 (6 bases). This CDR3 comprises 16 residues. V shed 3 bases and J shed 1 base, with 15 bases lying between them. Germline CDR1 reads SGHRS; CDR2 reads YFSETQ. The CDR3 DNA follows: TGCGCCAGCAGCTGGACAGCCAGCTCGGGCACAGATACGCAGTATTTT. Translation: CASSWTASSGTDTQYF.

J is TRBJ1-4 and V is TRBV19; 7 bases line up with TRBD1. Germline lookup yields CDR1 LNHDA and CDR2 SQIVND (reference sequence). The CDR3 has 16 residues. The junction had 11 bases not matched to a gene; V was cut back by 3 bases and J by 7 bases. CDR3 loop: CASSIEGARSGEKLFF. The CDR3, as DNA: TGTGCCAGTAGTATTGAGGGGGCGAGGAGTGGTGAAAAACTGTTTTTT.

This clone was counted a few times. The chain carries TRBV28 and TRBJ2-7; 8 bases are shared with TRBD1. The CDR3 runs to 13 residues. Looked up from germline, CDR1 is MDHEN and CDR2 is SYDVKM. V shed 5 bases and J 1 base; nucleotides not matched to a gene: 1. The CDR3 spells CASSRQGSYEQYF. CDR3 in DNA: TGTGCCAGCAGTCGACAGGGGTCCTACGAGCAGTACTTC.

This chain links TRBV19 with TRBJ1-5; D possibly corresponds to TRBD1 (5 bases). There are 19 residues in the CDR3. Germline V lookup: CDR1 LNHDA, CDR2 SQIVND (reference sequence). Trimming stripped 3 bases from V and 4 bases from J, with 25 bases between. Here the CDR3 DNA reads TGTGCCAGTAGTATGTTTCGGGCCTGGGGGGAAACACAGAATCAGCCCCAGCATTTT. The encoded protein is CASSMFRAWGETQNQPQHF.

This chain's CDR3 is CAWSTYQAGELFF. For the CDR3, the DNA is TGTGCCTGGAGTACCTACCAGGCCGGGGAGCTGTTTTTT. V usage is TRBV30 and J usage is TRBJ2-2; D unclear. Germline assignment: CDR1 GTSNPN and CDR2 SVGIG (reference sequence). CDR3 length equals 13 residues. Deletions cut 2 bases from V and 6 bases from J, with 10 bases between.

V usage is TRBV9 and J usage is TRBJ1-1; a possible D gene is TRBD1 (6 bases). With 3 bases removed from V and 7 bases from J, the gap between germline ends came to 13 bases. The CDR3 is made up of 13 amino acids. Per germline, CDR1 SGDLS and CDR2 YYNGEE. In DNA form, the CDR3 reads TGTGCCAGCAGCGAACAGGGACGGAATGAAGCTTTCTTT. The encoded protein is CASSEQGRNEAFF.

This clone was observed a few times. No conserved phenylalanine or tryptophan ends this CDR3, so it is likely a read error. No DNA is shown, since the ends of the CDR3 on it are uncertain; the CDR3 is the one TCRdb lists. The CDR3: CASSLPRGTL. The V and J genes are TRBV5-4 and TRBJ1-5. From its first to its last residue, the CDR3 has 10 amino acids. Germline V gene sequence: CDR1 SGHNT, CDR2 YYREEE (reference sequence).

The chain couples TRBV5-1 to TRBJ2-7; 7 nucleotides line up with TRBD1. With V trimmed by 4 bases and J by 2 bases, 9 bases remained unmatched. Germline values: CDR1 SGHRS, CDR2 YFSETQ. CDR3 size: 15 residues. The CDR3, as DNA: TGCGCCAGCAGCCAACAGGGGTCGGGAACCTACGAGCAGTACTTC. It encodes CASSQQGSGTYEQYF.

About this clone itself: Other DNA variants within this sample encode the same CDR3. This chain connects TRBV5-1 to TRBJ1-1, with TRBD1 as a possible D gene (5 bases). The CDR3 loop spans 14 amino acids. Trimming removed 2 bases from V and 4 bases from J, with 12 bases in between. Germline CDR1 reads SGHRS; CDR2 reads YFSETQ. The CDR3 loop reads CASSLYRGGTEAFF. The CDR3 region has the DNA TGCGCCAGCAGCTTATATAGGGGAGGCACTGAAGCTTTCTTT. The full variable domain, rest sourced from reference TRBV5-1 and TRBJ1-1, is KAGVTQTPRYLIKTRGQQVTLSCSPISGHRSVSWYQQTPGQGLQFLFEYFSETQRNKGNFPGRFSGRQFSNSRSEMNVSTLELGDSALYLCASSLYRGGTEAFFGQGTRLTVV.

V is TRBV7-3 and J is TRBJ2-5; D perhaps matches TRBD1 (5 bases). CDR1 is SGHTA, CDR2 FQGTGA, per germline. This CDR3 is built from 14 residues. The V gene lost 6 bases and the J gene lost 7 bases, with 18 bases spanning the gap. In DNA form, the CDR3 reads TGTGCCAGCAGTATGCTCAGGGCTTGGGGGACCCAGTACTTC. Translated: CASSMLRAWGTQYF. Combining the CDR3 with reference TRBV7-3 and TRBJ2-5 gives the whole variable domain GAGVSQTPSNKVTEKGKYVELRCDPISGHTALYWYRQSLGQGPEFLIYFQGTGAADDSGLPNDRFFAVRPEGSVSTLKIQRTERGDSAVYLCASSMLRAWGTQYFGPGTRLLVL.